Reported below is one TCR beta chain. The record originates from a study of blood T cell repertoires in COVID-19. Study background: T cells, B-cell-depleted T cells, or PBMCs supplied cDNA or gDNA.

The method was immunoSEQ multiplex PCR; TCRdb's version includes in-frame clones alone and lacks a portion of them. The data contain about 210,000 clones, around 91% of them singletons. V lost 1 base to trimming and J lost 6 bases, with 12 bases between them. This CDR3 is 14 amino acids long. The germline CDR1 and CDR2 sequences are SGHAT and FQNNGV. The clonotype comes from a woman in her thirties or forties with acute or convalescent COVID-19. Sequencing was done on a sample of peripheral blood. The J gene is TRBJ1-1, the V gene TRBV11-2; no definite D call. This CDR3 reads CASSLAGFGSEAFF. The CDR3 region has the DNA TGTGCCAGCAGCTTAGCCGGATTCGGGTCTGAAGCTTTCTTT. Full variable domain (missing parts from reference TRBV11-2 and TRBJ1-1): EAGVAQSPRYKIIEKRQSVAFWCNPISGHATLYWYQQILGQGPKLLIQFQNNGVVDDSQLPKDRFSAERLKGVDSTLKIQPAKLEDSAVYLCASSLAGFGSEAFFGQGTRLTVV.